These 14 T cell receptor beta chains were all obtained from the same sample, sequenced in a study of CD4 and CD8 cells across lung adenocarcinoma regions. TCRdb called the PCR reads again in MiXCR, with one record for every CDR3 protein. This sample carries roughly 10,000 distinct CDR3 sequences, about 55% of them seen once, and the ten largest clones take less than 20%. Sample: CD4+ T cells from the center of a lung tumor. The receptors come from a male donor with lung adenocarcinoma. The CD4 and CD8 labels of this study may be unreliable.

DNA of the CDR3: TGTGCCAGCAGTTACTTGAATGAGCAGTTCTTC. Translation: CASSYLNEQFF. The V call is TRBV6-5, the J call TRBJ2-1; the D is unclear. Deletions cut 1 base from V and 7 bases from J, with 2 bases between. This CDR3 spans 11 amino acids. Looked up from germline, CDR1 is MNHEY and CDR2 is SVGAGI.

The J gene is TRBJ2-4, the V gene TRBV7-2; D not resolved. The end of the DNA fits TRBJ2-5 better, so the J call may be wrong. Germline CDR1 reads SGHTA; CDR2 reads FQGNSA. This CDR3 is 11 amino acids long. DNA for the CDR3: TGTGCCAGCACCCCCGGGGAGACCCAGTACTTC. The encoded protein is CASTPGETQYF.

The V and J genes are TRBV27 and TRBJ2-4; possible D gene TRBD2, 7 bases. The J call is doubtful: the DNA matches TRBJ2-1 better. This CDR3 comprises 14 residues. CDR1 and CDR2 from the germline V gene are MNHEY and SMNVEV (reference sequence). In DNA, the CDR3 is TGTGCCAGCCGCTCGGGGGGCAACTCCTACGAGCAGTTCTTC. Its protein is CASRSGGNSYEQFF.

V usage is TRBV4-2 and J usage is TRBJ2-3; 14 bases are a match to TRBD2. The CDR3 covers 17 residues. Germline trimming cut 4 bases from V and 2 bases from J; bases unmatched to any gene: 5. Germline CDR1 is LGHNA and CDR2 is YNFKEQ. The CDR3 loop reads CASSPQGLAGDTDTQYF. For the CDR3, the DNA is TGTGCCAGCAGCCCCCAGGGACTAGCGGGGGACACAGATACGCAGTATTTT.

This clonotype is medium-sized by share. V gene TRBV6-2 or TRBV6-3 combines with J gene TRBJ2-5; tentative D call: TRBD2 (6 bases). The length of the CDR3 is 17 residues. V dropped 6 bases and J dropped 2 bases, with 22 bases sitting between them. CDR1 and CDR2 (germline): MNHEY, SVGEGT. CDR3 coding DNA: TGTGCCAGCAGAGAGGGACCGCAGCGGGCGGGGCAAGAGACCCAGTACTTC. Its protein product is CASREGPQRAGQETQYF.

This clonotype was counted many times. The chain joins TRBV6-1 to TRBJ1-2; weak D call: TRBD1 (5 bases). Trimming left V 7 bases short and J 11 bases short, with 17 bases between. The germline CDR1 and CDR2 sequences are MNHNS and SASEGT. The CDR3 runs to 12 residues. The CDR3 is CASKVLRGAYTF. CDR3 in DNA: TGTGCCAGCAAGGTATTACGAGGGGCTTACACCTTC.

A few counts support this clonotype. The chain combines TRBV6-5 with TRBJ1-1, with no clear D. Trimming pared 0 bases from V and 1 base from J, leaving 0 bases between. There are 12 residues in the CDR3. CDR1 and CDR2 (germline): MNHEY, SVGAGI. CDR3 residues: CASSYSNTEAFF. DNA of the CDR3: TGTGCCAGCAGTTACTCGAACACTGAAGCTTTCTTT.

V gene TRBV4-1 combines with J gene TRBJ2-5; no clear D. The V end was cut by 4 bases, the J end by 11 bases, with 17 bases between. CDR1 and CDR2 from the germline V gene are MGHRA and YSYEKL. The CDR3 runs to 13 residues. The CDR3 DNA reads as TGCGCCAGCAGCCTTGGCGTGACCGCAGAGCAGTACTTC. This codes for CASSLGVTAEQYF.

This clonotype has just one count. The V call is TRBV6-1, the J call TRBJ2-5, with 7 bases lining up with TRBD2. CDR1 and CDR2 (germline): MNHNS, SASEGT. This CDR3 comprises 16 residues. The J segment lost 0 bases and the V segment lost 11 bases, leaving 15 bases of the junction unmatched. Here the CDR3 reads CACGGGGVRDQETQYF. CDR3 coding DNA: TGTGCCTGCGGGGGAGGCGGGGTCCGGGACCAAGAGACCCAGTACTTC.

J is TRBJ1-1 and V is TRBV10-3, with D possibly being TRBD1 (6 bases). Trimming left V 10 bases short and J 4 bases short, with 16 bases between. From germline, CDR1 is ENHRY and CDR2 SYGVKD. This CDR3 region has 13 residues. The CDR3 region has the DNA TGTGCCACGGGTGGGTCAGGGGTCACTGAAGCTTTCTTT. Amino acid sequence: CATGGSGVTEAFF.

This clonotype was detected many times. The V call is TRBV27, the J call TRBJ1-5, with D possibly TRBD1 on 5 matching bases. The CDR3 runs 15 residues. CDR1 is MNHEY, CDR2 SMNVEV, per germline (reference sequence). Trimming pared 4 bases from V and 1 base from J, leaving 11 bases between. CDR3 bases: TGTGCCAGCAGTTCAAGGGGAAGAAGCAATCAGCCCCAGCATTTT. This codes for CASSSRGRSNQPQHF.

The chain couples TRBV27 to TRBJ1-2; the D is unclear. V was clipped by 4 bases and J by 8 bases, with 20 bases between them. Germline values: CDR1 MNHEY, CDR2 SMNVEV (reference sequence). The CDR3 length is 15 residues. This CDR3 is CASSYLTGNKWGYTF. CDR3 coding DNA: TGTGCCAGCAGTTACCTGACCGGGAACAAGTGGGGCTACACCTTC.

This clonotype is labeled as medium-sized. The rearrangement uses TRBV6-1 and TRBJ2-3; D might be TRBD2 (6 bases). CDR3 length: 13 amino acids. The germline V and J ends were trimmed by 6 bases and 5 bases, with 12 bases remaining between them. From germline, CDR1 is MNHNS and CDR2 SASEGT. The CDR3 is CASSPPGGDTQYF. The CDR3 DNA reads as TGTGCCAGCAGCCCACCCGGGGGAGATACGCAGTATTTT.

As for this clonotype: The junction differs from germline at one of its ends, possibly a read error. The J gene is TRBJ2-3, the V gene TRBV6-1; D is possibly TRBD2 (7 bases). The CDR3 consists of 19 residues. Germline assignment: CDR1 MNHNS and CDR2 SASEGT. The CDR3 spells CARGFSGLVGGRGTDTQYF. The CDR3 DNA follows: TGTGCCAGGGGTTTCAGCGGGCTAGTCGGGGGGCGAGGCACAGATACGCAGTACTTT.